Shown below are 25 T cell receptor beta chains from a single sample sequenced in a study of blood T cell repertoires in COVID-19. Sequencing used immunoSEQ multiplex PCR; TCRdb keeps in-frame clones, though not all of them. Here the sample spans 250,000 to 350,000 clones, approximately 88% being singletons. Source material: peripheral blood. The receptors here all came from a middle-aged woman who had recovered from COVID-19.

As to this clone: This sample also contains other DNA sequences that code for the same CDR3. This sequence joins TRBV4-1 and TRBJ2-3; TRBD2 matches 14 bases. Trimming removed 4 bases from V and 1 base from J; junction bases left unmatched: 4. Germline V gene lookup returns CDR1 MGHRA and CDR2 YSYEKL. This CDR3 is 17 amino acids long. The DNA for the CDR3 is TGCGCCAGCAGCCTCGGGACTAGCGGGAGTGGCACAGATACGCAGTATTTT. Translation: CASSLGTSGSGTDTQYF.

The chain employs TRBV5-3 and TRBJ2-1; D ambiguous. TRBV5-3 is assigned to the ORF class and has an uncertain function. The V end lost 1 base, the J end lost 10 bases, and 12 bases lay between the germline ends. The CDR3 has 13 amino acids. CDR3 amino acids: CARSLTVCGEQFF. DNA for the CDR3: TGTGCCAGAAGCTTGACCGTTTGCGGAGAGCAGTTCTTC.

The chain is built from TRBV20-1 and TRBJ2-3; 7 bases fit TRBD1. The V gene end was trimmed by 3 bases and the J gene end by 0 bases; junction bases not matched to a gene: 6. Germline loops: CDR1 DFQATT, CDR2 SNEGSKA (reference sequence). The CDR3 is 15 amino acids. The CDR3 DNA sequence: TGCAGTGCTAGTATTGGGACAGCTAGCACAGATACGCAGTATTTT. Its translation is CSASIGTASTDTQYF.

Turning to this clone: Other nucleotide sequences from this sample produce the same CDR3. The chain combines TRBV18 with TRBJ2-7, with 11 bases that match TRBD2. Germline V gene lookup returns CDR1 KGHSH and CDR2 LQKENI. CDR3 size: 15 residues. Trimming took 3 bases from V and 3 from J; bases not matched to a gene: 4. The CDR3 DNA reads as TGTGCCAGCTCACCGGGTACTAGCGGGAGCTACGAGCAGTACTTC. It codes for CASSPGTSGSYEQYF. The entire variable domain, with the rest obtained from reference TRBV18 and TRBJ2-7, is as follows: NAGVMQNPRHLVRRRGQEARLRCSPMKGHSHVYWYRQLPEEGLKFMVYLQKENIIDESGMPKERFSAEFPKEGPSILRIQQVVRGDSAAYFCASSPGTSGSYEQYFGPGTRLTVT.

J is TRBJ2-2 and V is TRBV4-1; 12 positions agree with TRBD2. The CDR3 runs to 18 residues. CDR1 and CDR2 (germline): MGHRA, YSYEKL. V lost 0 bases, J lost 7 bases, and 9 bases stayed unmatched. CDR3 region: CASSQDRLAGGVFGELFF. The CDR3 region has the DNA TGCGCCAGCAGCCAAGATCGGCTAGCGGGAGGGGTGTTCGGGGAGCTGTTTTTT.

V usage is TRBV6-1 and J usage is TRBJ2-7; TRBD2 agrees at 11 bases. Germline V gives CDR1 MNHNS, CDR2 SASEGT. CDR3 size: 19 residues. J lost 7 bases, V lost 2 bases, and 19 bases had no gene match. Here the CDR3 reads CASSEPRGSTSGTPREQYF. The DNA for the CDR3 is TGTGCCAGCAGTGAACCTCGGGGGTCGACTAGCGGGACCCCTAGGGAGCAGTACTTC.

Note on this clone: This same CDR3 is encoded by further DNA sequences in the sample. The chain carries TRBV3-1 (or the pseudogene TRBV3-2) and TRBJ2-5; D is perhaps TRBD2 (6 bases). V was pared by 6 bases and J by 5 bases, with 13 bases between. The CDR3 is 13 amino acids. Per germline, CDR1 LGHDT and CDR2 YNNKEL (reference sequence). The CDR3 spells CASSLAGGETQYF. The CDR3 DNA reads TGTGCCAGCAGTCTAGCTGGGGGGGAGACCCAGTACTTC.

This clone appeared a single time. This sequence joins TRBV11-2 and TRBJ2-7; 7 positions match TRBD2. There are 16 residues in the CDR3. Looked up from germline, CDR1 is SGHAT and CDR2 is FQNNGV. V shed 3 bases, J shed 0 bases, and the junction held 8 bases outside the gene matches. Written as DNA, the CDR3 is TGTGCCAGCAGCTTCATCTCTAGCGGTAGCTCCTACGAGCAGTACTTC. This gives the protein CASSFISSGSSYEQYF.

In DNA form, the CDR3 reads TGTGCTAGTGGTTTCCTATCGGGACAGGTGAGTCAGCCCCAGCATTTT. Translation gives CASGFLSGQVSQPQHF. This rearrangement joins TRBV12-5 to TRBJ1-5; 8 bases align to TRBD1. V was clipped by 3 bases and J by 6 bases; unmatched bases: 10. This CDR3 has 16 amino acids. Germline loops: CDR1 LGHNT, CDR2 FRNRAP.

The count of this clone is one. The chain employs TRBV27 and TRBJ2-2, with D possibly TRBD1 on 5 matching bases. The CDR3 spans 14 residues. Trimming cost V 5 bases and J 7 bases, with 14 bases left between them. CDR1 and CDR2 (germline): MNHEY, SMNVEV (reference sequence). In nucleotides, the CDR3 is TGTGCCAGCAGTCAGTACTTGACAGACGGGGAGCTGTTTTTT. Its translation: CASSQYLTDGELFF.

The genes are TRBV27 and TRBJ2-7, with D maybe TRBD1 (5 bases). This CDR3 is built from 14 residues. CDR1 and CDR2 from the germline V gene are MNHEY and SMNVEV (reference sequence). V was shortened by 5 bases and J by 3 bases, with 14 bases between the two germline ends. CDR3 nucleotides: TGTGCCAGCAGTATCAGGGCGAACCGCTACGAGCAGTACTTC. This encodes CASSIRANRYEQYF.

The V gene is TRBV5-1, the J gene TRBJ2-2; 7 nucleotides align to TRBD2. Germline-derived CDR1 and CDR2 are SGHRS and YFSETQ. This CDR3 contains 16 residues. The V and J ends lost 4 bases and 7 bases, in that order; junction bases with no gene match: 13. The CDR3 bases are TGCGCCAGCAGCGCAAACAACGGGGCTAGCGGCGGGGAGCTGTTTTTT. Its protein product is CASSANNGASGGELFF. Filled out from reference TRBV5-1 and TRBJ2-2, the complete variable domain reads KAGVTQTPRYLIKTRGQQVTLSCSPISGHRSVSWYQQTPGQGLQFLFEYFSETQRNKGNFPGRFSGRQFSNSRSEMNVSTLELGDSALYLCASSANNGASGGELFFGEGSRLTVL.

The chain recombines TRBV18 with TRBJ2-7; 7 nucleotides agree with TRBD2. This CDR3 is built from 13 residues. Germline V CDR1 and CDR2: KGHSH, LQKENI. The trim removed 3 bases at V and 5 bases at J, leaving 4 bases unmatched. The CDR3 loop reads CASSPPGGNEQYF. The CDR3 DNA follows: TGTGCCAGCTCACCCCCCGGGGGGAACGAGCAGTACTTC.

The chain carries TRBV24-1 and TRBJ2-1; D is possibly TRBD2 (5 bases). This CDR3 is 16 amino acids long. The V and J ends lost 1 base and 3 bases respectively, with 12 bases between them. Per the germline V gene, CDR1 is KGHDR and CDR2 is SFDVKD. The CDR3 DNA reads as TGTGCCACCAGTGATTTATCGGACTGGAACTACAATGAGCAGTTCTTC. Its protein is CATSDLSDWNYNEQFF.

V usage is TRBV12-3 or TRBV12-4 and J usage is TRBJ2-7; TRBD2 might be the D (6 bases). V lost 1 base to trimming and J lost 6 bases, with 10 bases between them. CDR3 length: 13 amino acids. CDR3 in amino acids: CASSLGSRGEQYF. CDR3 DNA sequence: TGTGCCAGCAGTTTAGGGTCGCGGGGCGAGCAGTACTTC.

The CDR3 bases are TGTGCCAGCAGCCCCCCGGGTAACTCTGAAGCTTTCTTT. Protein product: CASSPPGNSEAFF. V is TRBV3-1 (or the pseudogene TRBV3-2) and J is TRBJ1-1; D is undetermined. Deletions cut 4 bases from V and 6 bases from J, with 12 bases between. This CDR3 is built from 13 residues. Germline CDR1 reads LGHDT; CDR2 reads YNNKEL (reference sequence).

The DNA of the CDR3 is TGTGCCAGCAGCAAAATGACAGGGTTCGAAAAACTGTTTTTT. Translation gives CASSKMTGFEKLFF. V and J are TRBV21-1 and TRBJ1-4; TRBD1 is the table's D call, not checked against the DNA. TRBV21-1 is a listed pseudogene. The CDR3 covers 14 residues.

The chain joins TRBV29-1 to TRBJ1-1; D is possibly TRBD1 (5 bases). From germline, CDR1 is SQVTM and CDR2 ANQGSEA. V was shortened by 4 bases and J by 3 bases, with 12 bases between the two germline ends. The CDR3 sequence is 13 residues long. DNA for the CDR3: TGCAGCGTTGGTTTTGCCAGGGACACTGAAGCTTTCTTT. Its protein product is CSVGFARDTEAFF.

The rearrangement uses TRBV20-1 and TRBJ1-2; maybe TRBD1 (5 bases). The CDR3 is 12 amino acids. Per the germline V gene, CDR1 is DFQATT and CDR2 is SNEGSKA (reference sequence). V lost 3 bases and J lost 8, with 13 bases in between. The CDR3 nucleotides are TGCAGTGCTAGTTCAGACAGCGGGGGCTACACCTTC. Encoded protein: CSASSDSGGYTF.

The chain recombines TRBV2 with TRBJ1-2; 10 bases are shared with TRBD1. With V trimmed by 4 bases and J by 3 bases, 8 bases remained unmatched. The germline V gene encodes CDR1 SNHLY and CDR2 FYNNEI. CDR3 length equals 16 residues. Here the CDR3 DNA reads TGTGCCAGCAGTGGTGACAGGGGGCCGAATGACTATGGCTACACCTTC. Its translation is CASSGDRGPNDYGYTF.

The V and J genes are TRBV7-9 and TRBJ2-3; perhaps TRBD2 as D (6 bases). Germline CDR1 and CDR2: SEHNR and FQNEAQ (reference sequence). Trimming took off 2 bases at V and 4 bases at J, with 10 bases between the two ends. The CDR3 runs 14 residues. This chain's CDR3 is CASSLTGEPDTQYF. The CDR3 region has the DNA TGTGCCAGCAGCTTAACGGGAGAGCCAGATACGCAGTATTTT.

This chain links TRBV27 with TRBJ2-2; no firm D call. Germline CDR1 MNHEY, CDR2 SMNVEV (reference sequence). The CDR3 extends over 14 amino acids. Trimming removed 3 bases from V and 1 base from J, with 6 bases in between. This CDR3 reads CASSFLWNTGELFF. The CDR3, as DNA: TGTGCCAGCAGTTTTCTCTGGAACACCGGGGAGCTGTTTTTT.

The J gene is TRBJ2-3, the V gene TRBV6-5; D remains unclear. Deletions cut 7 bases from V and 3 bases from J, with 14 bases between. Germline CDR1 and CDR2: MNHEY and SVGAGI. The CDR3 runs to 14 residues. DNA of the CDR3: TGTGCCAGCACTAAGACTGACGATACAGATACGCAGTATTTT. Encoded protein: CASTKTDDTDTQYF.

The rearrangement uses TRBV5-4 and TRBJ2-3; the match to TRBD1 covers 7 bases. From germline, CDR1 is SGHNT and CDR2 YYREEE (reference sequence). The V and J ends lost 2 bases and 4 bases, in that order; junction bases with no gene match: 10. CDR3 length equals 16 residues. CDR3 sequence reads: CASSFRQGSVADTQYF. The CDR3 bases are TGTGCCAGCAGCTTTCGACAGGGAAGCGTCGCAGATACGCAGTATTTT.

CDR3 in DNA: TGTGCCAGCAGCCAAGACTTGAGCAATCAGCCCCAGCATTTT. Protein product: CASSQDLSNQPQHF. This sequence joins TRBV3-1 (or the pseudogene TRBV3-2) and TRBJ1-5; no reliable D call. The germline V gene encodes CDR1 LGHDT and CDR2 YNNKEL (reference sequence). The CDR3 has 14 amino acids. Trimming took 0 bases from V and 1 from J, leaving 4 bases between them.